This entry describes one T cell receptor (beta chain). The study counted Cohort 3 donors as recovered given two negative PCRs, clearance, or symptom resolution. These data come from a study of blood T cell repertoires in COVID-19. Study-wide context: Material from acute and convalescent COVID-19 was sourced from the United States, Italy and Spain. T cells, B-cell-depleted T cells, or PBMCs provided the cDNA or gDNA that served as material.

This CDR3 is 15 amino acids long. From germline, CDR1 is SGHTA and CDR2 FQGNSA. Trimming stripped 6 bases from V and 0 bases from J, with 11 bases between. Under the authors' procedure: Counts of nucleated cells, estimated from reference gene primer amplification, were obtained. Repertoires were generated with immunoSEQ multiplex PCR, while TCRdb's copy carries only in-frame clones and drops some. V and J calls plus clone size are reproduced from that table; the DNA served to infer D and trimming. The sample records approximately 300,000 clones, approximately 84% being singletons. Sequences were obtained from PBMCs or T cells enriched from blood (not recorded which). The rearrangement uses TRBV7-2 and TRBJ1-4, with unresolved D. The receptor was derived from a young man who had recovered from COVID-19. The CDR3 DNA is TGTGCCAGCAGAGCATCGATTGCAACTAATGAAAAACTGTTTTTT. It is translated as CASRASIATNEKLFF.